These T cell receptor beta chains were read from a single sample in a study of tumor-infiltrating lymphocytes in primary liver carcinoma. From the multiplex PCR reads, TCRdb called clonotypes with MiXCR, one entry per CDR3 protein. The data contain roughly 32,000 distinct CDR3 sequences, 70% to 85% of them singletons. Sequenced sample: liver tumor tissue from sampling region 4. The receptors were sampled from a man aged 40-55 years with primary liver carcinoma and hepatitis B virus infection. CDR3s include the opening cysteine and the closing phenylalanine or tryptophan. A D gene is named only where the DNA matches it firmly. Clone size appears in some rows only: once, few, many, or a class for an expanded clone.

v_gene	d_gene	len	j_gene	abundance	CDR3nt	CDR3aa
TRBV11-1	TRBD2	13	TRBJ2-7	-	TGTGCTAGCGGGGGGAAGCGATCCTACGAGCGGTACTTC	CASGGKRSYERYF
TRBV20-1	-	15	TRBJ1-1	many	TGCAGTGCTAGTCTAGGGGGGGCCGAGAACACTGAAGCTTTCTTT	CSASLGGAENTEAFF
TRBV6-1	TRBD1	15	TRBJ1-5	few	TGCGCCAGCCGAGTGACTAGGGACAGTAATCAGTCCCAGCATTTT	CASRVTRDSNQSQHF
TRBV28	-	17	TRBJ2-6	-	TGTGCCAGCAGCCAAGCCCGGGGCAGCTCTGGGGCCAACCTCCTGACTTTC	CASSQARGSSGANLLTF
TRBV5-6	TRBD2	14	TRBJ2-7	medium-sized	TGTGCCAGCAGTAGACTAGCGGGAGAGGGAGAGCAGTACTTC	CASSRLAGEGEQYF
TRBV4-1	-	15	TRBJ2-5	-	TGTGCCAACAGCCACGCGGGACAGACCCAAGAGGCCCAGTACTTC	CANSHAGQTQEAQYF
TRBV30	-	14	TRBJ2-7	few	TGTGCCTGGAGTAATACCGGGAGAGGAGACGAGCAGTACTTC	CAWSNTGRGDEQYF
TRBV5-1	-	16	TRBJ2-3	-	TGTGCCAGCAGAGCCGGACTCTTGCCTAGCACAGACACGCAGTATTTT	CASRAGLLPSTDTQYF
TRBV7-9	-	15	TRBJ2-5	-	TGTGCCAGCAGCCACGAGTGCACACTGCGAGAGACCCAGTACTTC	CASSHECTLRETQYF
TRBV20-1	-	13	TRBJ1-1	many	TGCAGTGCTACTTCGACAGGCCCGACTGAAGCTTTCTTT	CSATSTGPTEAFF